The rows below give T cell receptor beta chains drawn from one sample of a study of blood T cell repertoires in COVID-19. Sequencing used immunoSEQ multiplex PCR; TCRdb keeps in-frame clones, though not all of them. The sample has 450,000 or so clones, over 85% seen once. The sample taken for sequencing was peripheral blood. The source is a man aged 18 to 30 with COVID-19, enrolled during active disease. The CDR3 runs from the conserved cysteine through the conserved F or W. D genes are given only for firm matches. The size field is filled for only some rows; it gives once, few, many or a size class.

D	V	size	J	CDR3	DNA
-	TRBV6-6	few	TRBJ1-1	CASSPHQTVNTEAFF	TGTGCCAGCAGTCCTCATCAGACTGTGAACACTGAAGCTTTCTTT
-	TRBV19	-	TRBJ2-3	CASSRDTTRPDTQYF	TGTGCCAGTAGTAGGGACACCACGAGGCCAGATACGCAGTATTTT
-	TRBV6-5	-	TRBJ1-1	CASIAQGSEAFF	TGTGCCAGCATAGCCCAGGGAAGTGAAGCTTTCTTT
TRBD1	TRBV6-5	once	TRBJ2-2	CASSLATGVGELFF	TGTGCCAGCAGTTTAGCGACAGGGGTTGGGGAGCTGTTTTTT
-	TRBV27	once	TRBJ1-2	CASSSGRGGFGYTF	TGTGCCAGCAGTTCCGGCCGGGGAGGGTTTGGCTACACCTTC
-	TRBV2	-	TRBJ1-1	CASPQSLQSVNTEAFF	TGTGCCAGCCCCCAATCCTTACAGTCGGTCAACACTGAAGCTTTCTTT
TRBD1	TRBV7-8	-	TRBJ1-1	CASSPDRDGEAFF	TGTGCCAGCAGCCCGGACAGGGACGGCGAAGCTTTCTTT
-	TRBV4-1	-	TRBJ2-7	CASSQKAGEQYF	TGCGCCAGCAGCCAAAAAGCGGGCGAGCAGTACTTC
TRBD1	TRBV2	-	TRBJ2-7	CASRDRGYEQYF	TGTGCCAGCAGAGACAGGGGGTACGAGCAGTACTTC
TRBD2	TRBV7-3	once	TRBJ2-1	CASSRARTSGHNEQFF	TGTGCCAGCAGTCGAGCCCGGACTAGCGGGCACAATGAGCAGTTCTTC
-	TRBV30	-	TRBJ1-5	CAWSPGLSNQPQHF	TGTGCCTGGAGTCCGGGGTTGAGCAATCAGCCCCAGCATTTT
TRBD2	TRBV13	once	TRBJ2-7	CASSLGASGAYEQYF	TGTGCCAGCAGCTTAGGGGCTAGCGGGGCCTACGAGCAGTACTTC
TRBD1	TRBV4-1	-	TRBJ2-3	CASSPGTVSTDTQYF	TGCGCCAGCAGTCCCGGGACAGTGAGCACAGATACGCAGTATTTT
TRBD2	TRBV4-1	-	TRBJ2-3	CASSQDASGGAKDTQYF	TGCGCCAGCAGCCAAGACGCGAGCGGGGGGGCGAAAGATACGCAGTATTTT
TRBD2	TRBV7-9	-	TRBJ2-6	CASTPGAAGGPGANVLTF	TGTGCCAGCACCCCGGGTGCGGCGGGAGGGCCAGGGGCCAACGTCCTGACTTTC
TRBD1	TRBV6-5	-	TRBJ2-7	CASSYTQGSNEQYF	TGTGCCAGCAGTTACACACAGGGGAGCAACGAGCAGTACTTC
TRBD1	TRBV12-3/TRBV12-4	-	TRBJ2-7	CASSRQGYEQYF	TGTGCCAGCAGCCGACAGGGCTACGAGCAGTACTTC
-	TRBV7-8	few	TRBJ2-1	CASSSGRWEIRNEQFF	TGTGCCAGCAGCTCAGGTCGTTGGGAGATAAGGAATGAGCAGTTCTTC
TRBD1	TRBV5-4	-	TRBJ1-1	CASSWDRGLMNTEAFF	TGTGCCAGCAGCTGGGACAGGGGGCTTATGAACACTGAAGCTTTCTTT
-	TRBV18	-	TRBJ2-7	CASSPTQGTGYEQYF	TGTGCCAGCTCGCCCACCCAGGGGACGGGCTACGAGCAGTACTTC
TRBD1	TRBV18	-	TRBJ2-7	CASSPRRDRRLEQYF	TGTGCCAGCTCACCACGGAGGGACAGGAGACTCGAGCAGTACTTC